The clone carrying this TCR beta chain came up many times. Its specificity is not known. Germline V gene sequence: CDR1 SEHNR, CDR2 FQNEAQ (reference sequence). CDR3 length: 14 residues. V was pared by 3 bases and J by 3 bases, with 11 bases between. In TCRdb, the reads were re-called with MiXCR into one record per CDR3 protein. This sample carries fewer than 550,000 distinct CDR3 sequences, roughly 30% of them seen once, and the ten largest clones take around 13%. The data derive from a study of T cell repertoires in cytomegalovirus infection. Study-wide results and limits: Dominant in the ex vivo response were TCR beta clonotypes restricted by HLA-C and specific for CMV. Carriage of CMV together with the relevant HLA was identifiable through cumulative public TCR beta family frequency.

Sequenced: PBMCs. The chain joins TRBV7-9 to TRBJ1-1, with D uncertain. The TCR comes from a human donor in good health (CMV status not recorded). Some clones in this sample may be carry-over from other donors' samples. CDR3 amino acids: CASSLKLKDTEAFF. Written as DNA, the CDR3 is TGTGCCAGCAGCTTGAAGCTAAAGGACACTGAAGCTTTCTTT. Filled out from reference TRBV7-9 and TRBJ1-1, the complete variable domain reads DTGVSQNPRHKITKRGQNVTFRCDPISEHNRLYWYRQTLGQGPEFLTYFQNEAQLEKSRLLSDRFSAERPKGSFSTLEIQRTEQGDSAMYLCASSLKLKDTEAFFGQGTRLTVV.